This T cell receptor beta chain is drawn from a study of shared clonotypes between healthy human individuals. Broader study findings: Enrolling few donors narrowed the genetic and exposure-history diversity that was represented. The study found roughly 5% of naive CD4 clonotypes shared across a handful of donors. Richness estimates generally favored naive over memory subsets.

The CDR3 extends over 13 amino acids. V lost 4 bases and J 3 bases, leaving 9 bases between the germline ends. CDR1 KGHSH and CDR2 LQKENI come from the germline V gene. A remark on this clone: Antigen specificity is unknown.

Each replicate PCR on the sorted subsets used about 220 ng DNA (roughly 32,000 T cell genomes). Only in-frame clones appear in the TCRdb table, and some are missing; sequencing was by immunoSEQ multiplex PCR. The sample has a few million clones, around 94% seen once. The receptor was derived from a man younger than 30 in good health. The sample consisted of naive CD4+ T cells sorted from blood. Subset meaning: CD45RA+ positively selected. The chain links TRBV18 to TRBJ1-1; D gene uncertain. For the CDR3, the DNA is TGTGCCAGCTCACAAGAACGAGACACTGAAGCTTTCTTT. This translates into CASSQERDTEAFF.